This T cell receptor (beta chain) stems from a study of CD8+CD57+ T cells in acquired aplastic anemia. Study-wide background: Sorting CD4+ and CD8+ cells gave DNA averaging approximately 2.9 ug.

Individuals selected for sequencing had exhibited CD8+CD57+ cell expansion on flow cytometry. The diagnosis in all patients was severe acquired aplastic anemia. Genomic DNA was employed as the template in profiling TCR beta VDJ and CDR3. TCRdb re-analysed the reads in MiXCR, keeping a single row per CDR3 protein. The data hold approximately 190,000 distinct CDR3 sequences, with 40% to 55% observed a single time. V dropped 7 bases and J dropped 6 bases, with 6 bases sitting between them. CDR3 length: 10 amino acids. The origin of this receptor is a human donor with aplastic anemia. The chain joins TRBV12-3 or TRBV12-4 to TRBJ1-1, with unresolved D. The sequencing sample was made of sorted CD4+, CD8+, or CD8+CD57+ T cells (not recorded which) from PBMCs. As DNA, the CDR3 is TGTGCCAGCACGGTGGCTGAAGCTTTCTTT. It specifies CASTVAEAFF.